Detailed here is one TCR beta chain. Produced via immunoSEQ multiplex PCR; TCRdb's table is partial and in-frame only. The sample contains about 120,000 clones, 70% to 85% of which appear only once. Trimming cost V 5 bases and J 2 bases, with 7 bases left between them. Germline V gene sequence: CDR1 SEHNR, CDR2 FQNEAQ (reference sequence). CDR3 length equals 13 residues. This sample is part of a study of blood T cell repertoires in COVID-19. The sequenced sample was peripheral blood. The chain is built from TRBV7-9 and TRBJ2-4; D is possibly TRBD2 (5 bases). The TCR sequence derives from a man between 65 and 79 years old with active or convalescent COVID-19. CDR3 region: CASSPGSKNIQYF. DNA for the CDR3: TGTGCCAGCAGCCCGGGGTCCAAAAACATTCAGTACTTC.